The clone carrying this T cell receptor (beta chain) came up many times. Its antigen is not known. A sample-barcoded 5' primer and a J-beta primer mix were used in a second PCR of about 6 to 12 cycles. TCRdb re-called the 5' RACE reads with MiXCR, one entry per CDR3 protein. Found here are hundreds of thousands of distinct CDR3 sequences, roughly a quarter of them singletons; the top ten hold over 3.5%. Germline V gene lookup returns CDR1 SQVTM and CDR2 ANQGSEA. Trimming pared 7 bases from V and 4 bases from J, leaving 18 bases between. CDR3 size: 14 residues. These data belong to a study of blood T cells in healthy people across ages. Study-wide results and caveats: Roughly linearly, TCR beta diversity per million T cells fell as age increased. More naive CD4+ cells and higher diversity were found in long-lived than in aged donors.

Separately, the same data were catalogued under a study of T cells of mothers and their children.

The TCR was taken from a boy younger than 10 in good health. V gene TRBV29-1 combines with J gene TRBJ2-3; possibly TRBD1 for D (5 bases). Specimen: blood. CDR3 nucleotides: TGCAGCGCCGGATTTCCCGAAGGGGCAGATACGCAGTATTTT. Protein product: CSAGFPEGADTQYF.